These 15 T cell receptor beta chains were sequenced from one sample in a study of PD-1 blockade in classical Hodgkin lymphoma. TCRdb keeps only in-frame clones here, not all; method: immunoSEQ multiplex PCR. The repertoire has about 27,000 clones, 75% to 90% of them found once; the top ten carry less than 2.5%. As for time point: cycle 4 day 1 (C4D1), after 5 to 7 weeks of nivolumab. With no exception, relapse followed autologous stem cell transplantation in all patients, and brentuximab vedotin exposure varied. Isolation of CD4+ T cells from thawed PBMCs was performed by magnetic negative selection. The sequences come from CD4+ T cells from blood, collected before the fourth cycle of nivolumab. The source of these receptors is a human donor with classical Hodgkin lymphoma.

The chain links TRBV19 to TRBJ1-2, with D unresolved. In germline, CDR1 is LNHDA, CDR2 SQIVND (reference sequence). This CDR3 has 13 residues. V was cut by 3 bases and J by 1 base, with 6 bases left in between. The CDR3 here is CASSMGLNYGYTF. CDR3 bases: TGTGCCAGTAGTATGGGCCTTAACTATGGCTACACCTTC.

This chain connects TRBV29-1 to TRBJ1-2; no firm D call. Looked up from germline, CDR1 is SQVTM and CDR2 is ANQGSEA. Trimming shortened V by 5 bases and J by 9 bases, and 13 bases separated the two germline ends. The length of the CDR3 is 11 residues. CDR3 sequence reads: CSVPAFSSYTF. DNA of the CDR3: TGCAGCGTTCCTGCGTTTTCTAGCTACACCTTC. Supplemented by reference TRBV29-1 and TRBJ1-2, the full variable domain reads SAVISQKPSRDICQRGTSLTIQCQVDSQVTMMFWYRQQPGQSLTLIATANQGSEATYESGFVIDKFPISRPNLTFSTLTVSNMSPEDSSIYLCSVPAFSSYTFGSGTRLTVV.

The chain recombines TRBV2 with TRBJ2-7; 7 bases match TRBD1. The germline CDR1 and CDR2 sequences are SNHLY and FYNNEI. The CDR3 runs 14 residues. Trimming cost V 6 bases and J 1 base; bases outside gene matches: 6. The CDR3 sequence: CASRRGQASYEQYF. DNA of the CDR3: TGTGCCAGCAGGAGAGGACAGGCTTCCTACGAGCAGTACTTC. Full variable domain (remainder filled in from reference TRBV2 and TRBJ2-7): EPEVTQTPSHQVTQMGQEVILRCVPISNHLYFYWYRQILGQKVEFLVSFYNNEISEKSEIFDDQFSVERPDGSNFTLKIRSTKLEDSAMYFCASRRGQASYEQYFGPGTRLTVT.

This rearrangement joins TRBV4-1 to TRBJ2-5; possibly TRBD1 for D (5 bases). Trimming took off 5 bases at V and 4 bases at J, with 11 bases between the two ends. CDR3 length: 13 amino acids. Germline CDR1 MGHRA, CDR2 YSYEKL. The chain's CDR3 is CASSAQGLETQYF. CDR3 coding DNA: TGCGCCAGCAGCGCCCAGGGCCTAGAGACCCAGTACTTC.

V gene TRBV18 combines with J gene TRBJ2-7; D might be TRBD2 (5 bases). There are 15 residues in the CDR3. V lost 1 base and J lost 6, with 16 bases in between. The V gene's germline CDR1 is KGHSH and CDR2 LQKENI. CDR3 sequence (DNA): TGTGCCAGCTCACCACAATGGCTAGCAGAGGTCGAGCAGTACTTC. It yields the protein CASSPQWLAEVEQYF.

CDR3 DNA sequence: TGTGCCAGCAGCCCATATCAGGGGCAGCCCCAGCATTTT. Protein: CASSPYQGQPQHF. The chain recombines TRBV27 with TRBJ1-5, with a tentative D call TRBD1 (6 bases). The V gene lost 6 bases and the J gene lost 7 bases, with 13 bases spanning the gap. CDR1 is MNHEY and CDR2 is SMNVEV in the germline V gene (reference sequence). CDR3 size: 13 residues.

This chain connects TRBV15 to TRBJ1-4, with a possible D match to TRBD1 (6 bases). The CDR3 has 11 residues. The germline CDR1 and CDR2 sequences are LNHNV and YYDKDF (reference sequence). V lost 7 bases, J lost 7 bases, and 7 bases lay in between. The CDR3 coding sequence is TGTGCCACCACACAGGGTGAAAAACTGTTTTTT. This gives the protein CATTQGEKLFF.

The chain links TRBV7-2 to TRBJ2-1; 12 bases are shared with TRBD2. CDR1 is SGHTA and CDR2 is FQGNSA in the germline V gene. With V trimmed by 0 bases and J by 6 bases, 9 bases remained unmatched. CDR3 length: 18 residues. The CDR3 spells CASSLAPSGRARGNEQFF. CDR3 DNA: TGTGCCAGCAGCTTAGCACCTAGCGGGAGGGCCAGGGGCAATGAGCAGTTCTTC.

The V and J genes are TRBV30 and TRBJ1-6; D remains ambiguous. The CDR3 covers 12 residues. V lost 1 base and J 8 bases, leaving 6 bases between the germline ends. Germline-derived CDR1 and CDR2 are GTSNPN and SVGIG (reference sequence). CDR3 nucleotides: TGTGCCTGGAGTGCGGATCATTCACCCCTCCACTTT. This gives the protein CAWSADHSPLHF.

The chain carries TRBV5-1 and TRBJ2-2, with D tentatively TRBD1 or TRBD2 (5 bases each). Trimming removed 0 bases at V and 2 bases at J, with 11 bases between. This CDR3 spans 16 amino acids. The germline V gene encodes CDR1 SGHRS and CDR2 YFSETQ. Here the CDR3 reads CASSLGGRLNTGELFF. In DNA form, the CDR3 reads TGCGCCAGCAGCTTGGGGGGACGGCTTAACACCGGGGAGCTGTTTTTT.

This chain links TRBV5-1 with TRBJ2-6, with D unclear. The ends were cut back, 4 bases at V and 0 bases at J, with 8 bases in the middle. The CDR3 consists of 15 residues. Germline V gene lookup returns CDR1 SGHRS and CDR2 YFSETQ. CDR3 region: CASSPSFSGANVLTF. DNA for the CDR3: TGCGCCAGCAGCCCGAGTTTCTCTGGGGCCAACGTCCTGACTTTC.

The chain employs TRBV2 and TRBJ2-1; the D call may be TRBD1 or TRBD2 (6 bases each). This CDR3 region has 13 residues. Trimming stripped 5 bases from V and 8 bases from J, with 13 bases between. The germline V gene has CDR1 SNHLY and CDR2 FYNNEI. The CDR3 spells CASSPEGGHEQFF. The CDR3 coding sequence is TGTGCCAGCAGTCCAGAGGGGGGTCATGAGCAGTTCTTC. The whole variable domain, remainder taken from reference TRBV2 and TRBJ2-1, is EPEVTQTPSHQVTQMGQEVILRCVPISNHLYFYWYRQILGQKVEFLVSFYNNEISEKSEIFDDQFSVERPDGSNFTLKIRSTKLEDSAMYFCASSPEGGHEQFFGPGTRLTVL.

The chain carries TRBV4-1 and TRBJ2-5; 12 bases fit TRBD2. This CDR3 comprises 15 residues. V lost 3 bases to trimming and J lost 2 bases; unmatched junction nucleotides: 1. Germline-derived CDR1 and CDR2 are MGHRA and YSYEKL. The CDR3 protein is CASSQGTSGQETQYF. The CDR3 DNA reads as TGCGCCAGCAGCCAGGGGACTAGCGGGCAAGAGACCCAGTACTTC.

V gene TRBV15 combines with J gene TRBJ2-3; 12 bases map to TRBD2. This CDR3 contains 17 residues. Looked up from germline, CDR1 is LNHNV and CDR2 is YYDKDF (reference sequence). The junction had 8 bases not matched to a gene; V was cut back by 3 bases and J by 4 bases. CDR3 nucleotide sequence: TGTGCCACCAGCAGGGTAAGACTAGCGGGAGTTGCAGATACGCAGTATTTT. Protein product: CATSRVRLAGVADTQYF. The full variable domain, rest sourced from reference TRBV15 and TRBJ2-3, is DAMVIQNPRYQVTQFGKPVTLSCSQTLNHNVMYWYQQKSSQAPKLLFHYYDKDFNNEADTPDNFQSRRPNTSFCFLDIRSPGLGDTAMYLCATSRVRLAGVADTQYFGPGTRLTVL.

This sequence joins TRBV18 and TRBJ2-1, with TRBD2 matching 7 bases. Per germline, CDR1 KGHSH and CDR2 LQKENI. V shed 1 base, J shed 5 bases, and the junction held 5 bases outside the gene matches. The length of the CDR3 is 15 residues. The DNA for the CDR3 is TGTGCCAGCTCACCACAGGCGGGAGTAAACAATGAGCAGTTCTTC. It yields the protein CASSPQAGVNNEQFF.